Detailed here is one T cell receptor beta chain. The antigen is undetermined. Data came from immunoSEQ multiplex PCR; TCRdb stores just in-frame clones and leaves some out. The top ten hold about 1% of the sample, which has about 56,000 clones, approximately 92% seen once. These data originate in a study of cytomegalovirus exposure and HLA in healthy donors. Across the study: In a later analysis, the 100 to 150 validation repertoires were reported to have used the same platform as the 650 to 800 first-cohort repertoires. Points from the study as a whole: That first-cohort TCR clusters tended to co-occur in the roughly 130 validation repertoires was found in a later analysis.

Germline V gene lookup returns CDR1 MGHRA and CDR2 YSYEKL. Trimming removed 8 bases from V and 5 bases from J; junction bases left unmatched: 6. CDR3 length equals 13 residues. What was sequenced was PBMCs. The TCR originated in a man between 18 and 35 years old in good health and CMV-seronegative. The rearrangement links TRBV4-1 to TRBJ2-1; 7 bases are shared with TRBD2. The CDR3: CASLSGGNNEQFF. The CDR3 DNA is TGCGCCAGCCTTTCGGGGGGTAACAATGAGCAGTTCTTC.